This T cell receptor (beta chain) was retrieved from a study of response to subunit inactivated influenza vaccine. Findings and limits, study-wide: The authors put forward the suggestion that each seasonal influenza vaccination may bring in only a limited number of new T cells.

Germline CDR1 and CDR2: SGHRS and YFSETQ. The V and J ends lost 4 bases and 1 base respectively, with 19 bases between them. The CDR3 is made up of 17 amino acids. TCRdb re-called the RT-PCR reads with MiXCR, one entry per CDR3 protein. The top ten hold roughly 11% of the sample, which has 500,000 to 750,000 distinct CDR3 sequences, 14% seen once. About this clonotype: The antigen remains unidentified.

The TCR was taken from a man aged 45-65 years who received an inactivated influenza vaccine. This sequence joins TRBV5-1 and TRBJ2-3, with a weak D call TRBD2 (5 bases). This sample comprised PBMCs from blood, obtained roughly 13 days after vaccination. CDR3 amino acids: CASSPGSGSQRTDTQYF. The CDR3 DNA reads as TGCGCCAGCAGCCCAGGATCGGGGTCCCAACGCACAGATACGCAGTATTTT.